This TCR beta chain stems from a study of blood T cells in healthy people across ages. The authors ran a second PCR of about 6 to 11 cycles using a sample-barcoded 5' primer and a J-beta primer mix. TCRdb ran MiXCR on the 5' RACE reads and lists one entry per CDR3 protein. The sample holds about 1.8 million distinct CDR3 sequences, 49% seen once. With V trimmed by 5 bases and J by 0 bases, 4 bases remained unmatched. The CDR3 covers 16 residues. This rearrangement joins TRBV12-3 or TRBV12-4 to TRBJ2-5; 12 bases match TRBD2. Sequenced material: blood. This clonotype was sampled from a middle-aged woman in good health. CDR3 nucleotides: TGTGCCAGCAGTGCAAGGACTAGCGGGGACCAAGAGACCCAGTACTTC. Its translation is CASSARTSGDQETQYF.